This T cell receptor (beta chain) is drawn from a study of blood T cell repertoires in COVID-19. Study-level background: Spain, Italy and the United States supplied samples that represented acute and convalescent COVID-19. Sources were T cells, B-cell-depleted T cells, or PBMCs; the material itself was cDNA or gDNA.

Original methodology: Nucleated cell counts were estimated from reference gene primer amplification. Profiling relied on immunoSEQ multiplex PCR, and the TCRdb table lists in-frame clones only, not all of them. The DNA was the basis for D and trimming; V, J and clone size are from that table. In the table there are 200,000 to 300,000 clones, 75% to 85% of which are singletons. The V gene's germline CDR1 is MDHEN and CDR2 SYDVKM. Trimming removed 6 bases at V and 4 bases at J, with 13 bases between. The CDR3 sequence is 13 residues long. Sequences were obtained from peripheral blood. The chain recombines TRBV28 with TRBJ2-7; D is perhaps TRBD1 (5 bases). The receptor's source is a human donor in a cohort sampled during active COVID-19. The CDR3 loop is CASSLTVPYEQYF. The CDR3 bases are TGTGCCAGCAGCTTGACAGTACCTTACGAGCAGTACTTC.